This T cell receptor (beta chain) is from a study of blood T cells in healthy people across ages. CDR3 length: 13 amino acids. Trimming took 2 bases from V and 5 from J, leaving 7 bases between them. The use of a sample-barcoded 5' primer and a J-beta primer mix characterized a second PCR of 7 to 11 cycles. TCRdb independently ran MiXCR on the 5' RACE reads; one entry per CDR3 protein. The data contain 630,000 or so distinct CDR3 sequences, 32% of them seen just once; the ten biggest clones take up 15%. This clonotype was recorded at least ten times. The sequence was collected from a woman at least 80 years old in good health. Sequencing was performed on blood. The V call is TRBV12-3 or TRBV12-4, the J call TRBJ2-1, with D possibly being TRBD1 (5 bases). CDR3: CASSLSGNNEQFF. CDR3 DNA: TGTGCCAGCAGTTTATCAGGGAACAATGAGCAGTTCTTC.